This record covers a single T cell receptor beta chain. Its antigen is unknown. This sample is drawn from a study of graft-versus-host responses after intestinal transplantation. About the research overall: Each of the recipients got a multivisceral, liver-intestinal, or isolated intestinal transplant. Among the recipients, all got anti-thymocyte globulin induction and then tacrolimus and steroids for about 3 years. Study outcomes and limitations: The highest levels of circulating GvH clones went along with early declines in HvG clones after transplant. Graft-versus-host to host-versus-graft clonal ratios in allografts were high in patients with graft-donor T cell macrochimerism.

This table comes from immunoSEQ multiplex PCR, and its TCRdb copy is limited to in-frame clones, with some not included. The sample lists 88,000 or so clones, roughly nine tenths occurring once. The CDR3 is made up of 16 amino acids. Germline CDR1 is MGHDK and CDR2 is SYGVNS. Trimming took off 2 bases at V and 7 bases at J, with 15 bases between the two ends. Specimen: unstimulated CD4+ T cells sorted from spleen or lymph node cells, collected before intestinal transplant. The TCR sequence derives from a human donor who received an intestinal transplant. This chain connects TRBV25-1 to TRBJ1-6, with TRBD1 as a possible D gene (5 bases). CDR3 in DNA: TGTGCCAGCAGTGAAGGGTCAGGGCGCGGCAATTCACCCCTCCACTTT. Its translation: CASSEGSGRGNSPLHF. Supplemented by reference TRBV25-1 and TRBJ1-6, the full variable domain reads EADIYQTPRYLVIGTGKKITLECSQTMGHDKMYWYQQDPGMELHLIHYSYGVNSTEKGDLSSESTVSRIRTEHFPLTLESARPSHTSQYLCASSEGSGRGNSPLHFGNGTRLTVT.